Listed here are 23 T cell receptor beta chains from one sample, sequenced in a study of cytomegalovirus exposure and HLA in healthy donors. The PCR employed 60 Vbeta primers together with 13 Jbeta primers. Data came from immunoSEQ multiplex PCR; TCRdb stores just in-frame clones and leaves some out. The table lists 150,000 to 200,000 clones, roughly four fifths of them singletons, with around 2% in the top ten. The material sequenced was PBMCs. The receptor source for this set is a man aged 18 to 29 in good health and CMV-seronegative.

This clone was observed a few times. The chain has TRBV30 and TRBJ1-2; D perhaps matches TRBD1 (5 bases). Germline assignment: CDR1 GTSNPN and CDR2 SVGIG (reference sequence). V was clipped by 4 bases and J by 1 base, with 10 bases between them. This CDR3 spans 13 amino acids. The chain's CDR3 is CAWIRGGNYGYTF. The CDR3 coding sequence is TGTGCCTGGATTCGCGGGGGTAACTATGGCTACACCTTC.

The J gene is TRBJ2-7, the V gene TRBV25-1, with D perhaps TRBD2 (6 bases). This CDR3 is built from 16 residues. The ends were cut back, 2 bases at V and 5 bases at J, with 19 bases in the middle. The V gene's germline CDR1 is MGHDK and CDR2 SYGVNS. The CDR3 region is CASSETVGPPGDEQYF. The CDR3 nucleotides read TGTGCCAGCAGTGAAACAGTAGGGCCCCCGGGGGACGAGCAGTACTTC.

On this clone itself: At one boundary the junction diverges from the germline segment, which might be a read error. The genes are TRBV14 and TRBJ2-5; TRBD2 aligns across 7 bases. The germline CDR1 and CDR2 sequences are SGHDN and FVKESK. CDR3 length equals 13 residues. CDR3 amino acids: CASRGRAEEAQYF. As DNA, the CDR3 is TGTGCCAGCCGGGGGAGGGCCGAAGAGGCCCAGTACTTC. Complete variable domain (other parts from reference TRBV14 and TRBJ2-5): EAGVTQFPSHSVIEKGQTVTLRCDPISGHDNLYWYRRVMGKEIKFLLHFVKESKQDESGMPNNRFLAERTGGTYSTLKVQPAELEDSGVYFCASRGRAEEAQYFGPGTRLLVL.

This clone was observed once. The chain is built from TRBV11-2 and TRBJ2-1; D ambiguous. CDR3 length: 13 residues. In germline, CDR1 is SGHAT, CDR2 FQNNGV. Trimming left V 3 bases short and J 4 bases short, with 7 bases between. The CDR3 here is CASSLRRYNEQFF. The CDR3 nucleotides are TGTGCCAGCAGCTTGAGGAGATACAATGAGCAGTTCTTC.

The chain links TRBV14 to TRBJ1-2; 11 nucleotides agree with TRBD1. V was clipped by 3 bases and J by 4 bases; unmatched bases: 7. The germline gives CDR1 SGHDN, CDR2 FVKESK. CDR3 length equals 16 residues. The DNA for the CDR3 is TGTGCCAGCAGCCAGGAGGACAGGGGGCTTAGCTATGGCTACACCTTC. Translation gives CASSQEDRGLSYGYTF.

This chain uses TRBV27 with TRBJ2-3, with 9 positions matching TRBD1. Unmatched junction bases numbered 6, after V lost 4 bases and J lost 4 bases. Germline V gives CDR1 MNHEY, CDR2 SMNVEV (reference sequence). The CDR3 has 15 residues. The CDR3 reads CASSSGQGISDTQYF. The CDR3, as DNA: TGTGCCAGCAGTTCCGGACAGGGGATCTCAGATACGCAGTATTTT.

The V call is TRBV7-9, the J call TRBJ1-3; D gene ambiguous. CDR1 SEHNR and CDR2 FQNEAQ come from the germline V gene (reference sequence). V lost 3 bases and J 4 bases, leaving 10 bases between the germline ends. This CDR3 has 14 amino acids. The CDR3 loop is CASSFAGTGNTIYF. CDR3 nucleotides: TGTGCCAGCAGCTTCGCAGGCACAGGAAACACCATATATTTT.

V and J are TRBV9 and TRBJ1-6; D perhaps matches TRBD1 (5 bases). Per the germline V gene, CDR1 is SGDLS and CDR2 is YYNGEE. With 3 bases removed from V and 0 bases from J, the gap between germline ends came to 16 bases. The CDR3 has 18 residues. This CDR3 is CASSGPLGGSSYNSPLHF. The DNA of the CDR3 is TGTGCCAGCAGCGGCCCCTTGGGGGGGAGCTCCTATAATTCACCCCTCCACTTT.

CDR3 sequence: CASSAQSSGNTIYF. The CDR3 DNA reads TGTGCCAGTAGTGCACAGTCCTCTGGAAACACCATATATTTT. The chain carries TRBV19 and TRBJ1-3; D is ambiguous. Between the trimmed V and J ends, which lost 5 bases and 0 bases, there was a span of 8 bases. Germline V gene data show CDR1 as LNHDA and CDR2 as SQIVND (reference sequence). The length of the CDR3 is 14 residues. Full variable domain (outside the CDR3, taken from reference TRBV19 and TRBJ1-3): DGGITQSPKYLFRKEGQNVTLSCEQNLNHDAMYWYRQDPGQGLRLIYYSQIVNDFQKGDIAEGYSVSREKKESFPLTVTSAQKNPTAFYLCASSAQSSGNTIYFGEGSWLTVV.

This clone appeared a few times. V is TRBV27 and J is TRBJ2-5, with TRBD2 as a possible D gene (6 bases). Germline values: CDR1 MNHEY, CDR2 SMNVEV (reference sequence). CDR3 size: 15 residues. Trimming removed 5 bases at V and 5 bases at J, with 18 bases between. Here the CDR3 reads CASSPRLAWGETQYF. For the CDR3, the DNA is TGTGCCAGCAGTCCCCGGCTAGCGTGGGGGGAGACCCAGTACTTC.

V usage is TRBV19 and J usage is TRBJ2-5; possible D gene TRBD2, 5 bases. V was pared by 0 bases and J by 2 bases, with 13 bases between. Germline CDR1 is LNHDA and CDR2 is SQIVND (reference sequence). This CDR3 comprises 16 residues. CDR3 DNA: TGTGCCAGTAGTATAGATCCCCGGACGGGGCAAGAGACCCAGTACTTC. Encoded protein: CASSIDPRTGQETQYF.

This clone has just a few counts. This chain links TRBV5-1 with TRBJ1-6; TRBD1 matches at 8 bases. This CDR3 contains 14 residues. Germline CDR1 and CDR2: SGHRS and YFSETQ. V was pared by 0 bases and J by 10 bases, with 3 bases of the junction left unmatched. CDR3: CASSLGTGLSPLHF. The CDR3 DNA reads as TGCGCCAGCAGCTTGGGGACAGGGTTGTCACCCCTCCACTTT.

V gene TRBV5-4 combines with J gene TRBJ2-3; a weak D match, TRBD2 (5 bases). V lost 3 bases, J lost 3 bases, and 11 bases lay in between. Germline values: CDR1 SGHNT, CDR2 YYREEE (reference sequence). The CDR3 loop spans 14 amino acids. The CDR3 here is CASSWEYPTDTQYF. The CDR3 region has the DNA TGTGCCAGCAGCTGGGAGTATCCTACAGATACGCAGTATTTT. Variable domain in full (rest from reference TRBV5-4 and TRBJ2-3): ETGVTQSPTHLIKTRGQQVTLRCSSQSGHNTVSWYQQALGQGPQFIFQYYREEENGRGNFPPRFSGLQFPNYSSELNVNALELDDSALYLCASSWEYPTDTQYFGPGTRLTVL.

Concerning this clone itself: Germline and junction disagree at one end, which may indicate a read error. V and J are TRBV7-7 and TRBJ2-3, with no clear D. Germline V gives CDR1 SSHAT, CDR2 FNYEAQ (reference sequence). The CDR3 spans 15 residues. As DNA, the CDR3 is TGTGCTAGCACCGAAAGCCTGAGTATCACAGATACGCAGTATTTT. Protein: CASTESLSITDTQYF.

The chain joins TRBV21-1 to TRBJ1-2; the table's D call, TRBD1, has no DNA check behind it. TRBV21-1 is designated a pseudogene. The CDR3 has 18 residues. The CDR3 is CASSNHGTGDNSNYGYTF. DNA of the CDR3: TGTGCCAGCAGCAACCACGGGACAGGGGACAATTCTAACTATGGCTACACCTTC.

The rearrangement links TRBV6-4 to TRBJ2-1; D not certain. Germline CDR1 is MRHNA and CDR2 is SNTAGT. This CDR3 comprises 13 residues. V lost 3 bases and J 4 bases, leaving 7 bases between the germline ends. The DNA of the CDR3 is TGTGCCAGCAGTGATCTCGCGTACAATGAGCAGTTCTTC. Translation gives CASSDLAYNEQFF.

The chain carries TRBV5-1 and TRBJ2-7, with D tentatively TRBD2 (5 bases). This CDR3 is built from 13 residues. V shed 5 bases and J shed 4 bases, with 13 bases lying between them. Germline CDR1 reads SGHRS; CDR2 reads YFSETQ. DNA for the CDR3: TGCGCCAGCAGGGAGCCCTCGGGGTACGAGCAGTACTTC. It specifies CASREPSGYEQYF.

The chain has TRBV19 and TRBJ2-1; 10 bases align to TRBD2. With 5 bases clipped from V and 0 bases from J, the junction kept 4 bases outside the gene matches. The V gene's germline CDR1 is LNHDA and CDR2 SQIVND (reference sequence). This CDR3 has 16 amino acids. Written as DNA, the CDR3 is TGTGCCAGTAGTGATACTAGCGGGAACTCCTACAATGAGCAGTTCTTC. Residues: CASSDTSGNSYNEQFF.

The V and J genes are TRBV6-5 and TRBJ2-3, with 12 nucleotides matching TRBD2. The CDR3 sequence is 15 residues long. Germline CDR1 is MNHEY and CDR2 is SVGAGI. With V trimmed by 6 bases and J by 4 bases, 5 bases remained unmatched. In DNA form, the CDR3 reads TGTGCCAGCAGCGGACTAGCGGGGCCTGCAGATACGCAGTATTTT. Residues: CASSGLAGPADTQYF.

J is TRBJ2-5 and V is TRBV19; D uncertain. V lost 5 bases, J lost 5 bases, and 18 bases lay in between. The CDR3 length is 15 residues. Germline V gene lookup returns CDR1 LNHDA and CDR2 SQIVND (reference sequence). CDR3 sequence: CASSPPQVDVETQYF. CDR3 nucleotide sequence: TGTGCCAGTAGTCCGCCCCAGGTTGACGTGGAGACCCAGTACTTC.

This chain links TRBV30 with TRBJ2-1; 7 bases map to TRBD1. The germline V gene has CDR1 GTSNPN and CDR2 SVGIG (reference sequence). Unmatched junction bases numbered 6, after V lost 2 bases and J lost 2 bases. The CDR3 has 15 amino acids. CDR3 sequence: CAWSRRQGAYNEQFF. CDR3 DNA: TGTGCCTGGAGTCGTAGGCAGGGGGCCTACAATGAGCAGTTCTTC. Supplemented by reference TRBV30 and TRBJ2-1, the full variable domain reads SQTIHQWPATLVQPVGSPLSLECTVEGTSNPNLYWYRQAAGRGLQLLFYSVGIGQISSEVPQNLSASRPQDRQFILSSKKLLLSDSGFYLCAWSRRQGAYNEQFFGPGTRLTVL.

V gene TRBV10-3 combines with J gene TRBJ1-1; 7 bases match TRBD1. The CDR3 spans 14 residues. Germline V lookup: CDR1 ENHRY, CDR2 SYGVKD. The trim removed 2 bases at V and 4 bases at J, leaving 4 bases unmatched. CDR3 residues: CAISEDREFTEAFF. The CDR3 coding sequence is TGTGCCATCAGTGAGGACAGGGAGTTCACTGAAGCTTTCTTT.

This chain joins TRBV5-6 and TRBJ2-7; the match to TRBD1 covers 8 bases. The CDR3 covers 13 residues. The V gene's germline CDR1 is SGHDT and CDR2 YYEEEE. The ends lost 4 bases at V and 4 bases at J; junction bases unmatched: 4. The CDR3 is CASSPTGAYEQYF. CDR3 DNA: TGTGCCAGCAGCCCGACAGGGGCTTACGAGCAGTACTTC.